This TCR beta chain was profiled in a study of cytomegalovirus exposure and HLA in healthy donors. Study-wide context: Earlier sequencing of 150 million to 200 million T cells yielded roughly 100 million unique TCR beta sequences.

Primers for the PCR totalled 60 Vbeta and 13 Jbeta. TCRdb's table, derived via immunoSEQ multiplex PCR, lists solely in-frame clones and lacks some. In the table there are around 94,000 clones, roughly 78% of which are singletons. As for this clone: What it binds is unknown.

Germline V lookup: CDR1 SGDLS, CDR2 YYNGEE. The ends were cut back, 0 bases at V and 12 bases at J, with 10 bases in the middle. This CDR3 contains 12 residues. Broader study findings: A cluster of highly shared sequence variants was likely a sequencing artifact. Common viral pathogens (according to a later analysis) appeared linked to several of the most significant clusters.

Sequenced sample: PBMCs. The sequence was collected from a male donor in good health and CMV-seropositive. The chain recombines TRBV9 with TRBJ1-3; D unresolved. The CDR3 reads CASSVEGRGIYF. CDR3 nucleotide sequence: TGTGCCAGCAGCGTAGAAGGTCGAGGCATATATTTT.